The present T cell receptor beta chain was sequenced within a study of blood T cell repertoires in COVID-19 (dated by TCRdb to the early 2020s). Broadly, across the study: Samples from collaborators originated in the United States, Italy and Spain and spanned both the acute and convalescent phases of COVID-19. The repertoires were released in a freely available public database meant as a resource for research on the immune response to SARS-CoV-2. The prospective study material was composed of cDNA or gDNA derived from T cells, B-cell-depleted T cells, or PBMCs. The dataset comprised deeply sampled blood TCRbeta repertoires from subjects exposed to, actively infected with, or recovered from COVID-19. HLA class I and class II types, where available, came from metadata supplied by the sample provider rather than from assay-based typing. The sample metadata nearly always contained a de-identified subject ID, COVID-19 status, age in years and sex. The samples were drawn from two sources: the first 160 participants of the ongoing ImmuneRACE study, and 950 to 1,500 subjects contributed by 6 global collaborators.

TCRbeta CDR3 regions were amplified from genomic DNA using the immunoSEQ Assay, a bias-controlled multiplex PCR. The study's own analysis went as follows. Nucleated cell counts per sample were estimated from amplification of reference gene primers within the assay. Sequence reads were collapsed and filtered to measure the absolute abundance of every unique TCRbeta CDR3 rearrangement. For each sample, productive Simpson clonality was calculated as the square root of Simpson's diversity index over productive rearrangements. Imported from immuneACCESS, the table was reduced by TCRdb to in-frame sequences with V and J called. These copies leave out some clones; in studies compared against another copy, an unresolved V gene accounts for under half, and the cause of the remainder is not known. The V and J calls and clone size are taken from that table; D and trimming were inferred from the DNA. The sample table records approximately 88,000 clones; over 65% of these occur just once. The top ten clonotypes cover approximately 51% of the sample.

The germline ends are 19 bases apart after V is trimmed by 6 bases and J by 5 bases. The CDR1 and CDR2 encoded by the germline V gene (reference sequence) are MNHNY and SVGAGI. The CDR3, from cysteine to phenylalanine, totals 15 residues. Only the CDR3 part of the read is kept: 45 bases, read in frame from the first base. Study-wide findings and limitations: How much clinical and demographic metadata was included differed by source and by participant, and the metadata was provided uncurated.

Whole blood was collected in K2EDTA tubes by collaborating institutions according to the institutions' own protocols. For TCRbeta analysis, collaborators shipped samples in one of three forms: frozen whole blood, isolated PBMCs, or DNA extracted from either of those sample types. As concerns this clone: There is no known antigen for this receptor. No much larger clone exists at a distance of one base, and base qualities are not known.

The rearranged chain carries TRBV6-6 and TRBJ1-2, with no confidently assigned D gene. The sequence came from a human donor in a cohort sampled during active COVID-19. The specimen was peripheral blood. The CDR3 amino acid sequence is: CASSPPERLPYGYTF. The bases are TGTGCCAGCAGCCCGCCCGAAAGACTCCCTTATGGCTACACCTTC.